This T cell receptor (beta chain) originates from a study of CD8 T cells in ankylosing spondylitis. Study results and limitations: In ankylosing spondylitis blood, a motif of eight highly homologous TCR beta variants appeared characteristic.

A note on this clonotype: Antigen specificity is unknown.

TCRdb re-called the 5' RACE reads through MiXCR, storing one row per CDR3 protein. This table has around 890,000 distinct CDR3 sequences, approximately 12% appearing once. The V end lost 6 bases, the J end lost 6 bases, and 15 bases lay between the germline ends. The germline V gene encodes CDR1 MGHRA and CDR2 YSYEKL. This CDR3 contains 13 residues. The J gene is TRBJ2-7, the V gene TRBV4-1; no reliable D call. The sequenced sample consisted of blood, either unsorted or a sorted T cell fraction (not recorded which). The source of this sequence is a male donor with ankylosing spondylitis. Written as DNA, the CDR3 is TGCGCCAGCAGACCCCCGCTAAGTTCCGAGCAGTACTTC. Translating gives CASRPPLSSEQYF.